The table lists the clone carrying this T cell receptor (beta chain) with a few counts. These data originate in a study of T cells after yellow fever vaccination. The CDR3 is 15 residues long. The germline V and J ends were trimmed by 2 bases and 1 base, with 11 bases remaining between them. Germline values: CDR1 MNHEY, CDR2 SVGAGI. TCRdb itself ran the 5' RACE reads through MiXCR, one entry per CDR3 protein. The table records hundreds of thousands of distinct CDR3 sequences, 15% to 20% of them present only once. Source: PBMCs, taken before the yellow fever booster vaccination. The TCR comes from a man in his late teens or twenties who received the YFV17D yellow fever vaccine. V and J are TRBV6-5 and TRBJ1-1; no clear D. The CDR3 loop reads CASSYPSGPNTEAFF. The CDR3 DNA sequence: TGTGCCAGCAGTTACCCGTCCGGACCGAACACTGAAGCTTTCTTT.